Each of the 17 T cell receptor beta chains below was sequenced from the same sample in a study of T cells expressing NK-cell markers. TCRdb reprocessed the 5' RACE reads; each CDR3 protein has one entry and no DNA is given. In total, the table holds about 380,000 distinct CDR3 sequences. Specimen: blood T cells: a sorted CD56 or NKG2C T cell subset, CD4+ or CD8+ T cells, or bulk PBMC T cells (not recorded which). The receptor source for this set is a man between 18 and 69 years old in good health.

The chain joins TRBV27 to TRBJ2-6. This CDR3 comprises 16 residues. Germline V gene sequence: CDR1 MNHEY, CDR2 SMNVEV (reference sequence). The CDR3 spells CASSFIKSSGANVLTF.

The chain joins TRBV7-2 to TRBJ2-1; TCRdb returns TRBD1, unconfirmable since there is no DNA. There are 15 residues in the CDR3. The germline V gene encodes CDR1 SGHTA and CDR2 FQGNSA. The CDR3 loop reads CASSPGGGGDNEQFF.

The chain recombines TRBV20-1 with TRBJ1-2; the D call of TRBD1 rests on TCRdb alone, since no DNA is present to check it. CDR1 is DFQATT, CDR2 SNEGSKA, per germline (reference sequence). The CDR3 contains 14 residues. CDR3 amino acids: CSARGHEENYGYTF.

J is TRBJ2-5 and V is TRBV6-2 or TRBV6-3; TCRdb's assignment of TRBD2 cannot be checked, as there is no DNA. CDR1 is MNHEY and CDR2 is SVGEGT in the germline V gene. The CDR3 runs 15 residues. CDR3 residues: CASRRLAGDQETQYF.

The V gene is TRBV20-1, the J gene TRBJ1-4; TCRdb's D call, TRBD1, is unchecked because there is no DNA. The CDR3 spans 13 residues. Germline values: CDR1 DFQATT, CDR2 SNEGSKA (reference sequence). This chain's CDR3 is CSAINRGNEKLFF.

The J gene is TRBJ2-1, the V gene TRBV4-1; TCRdb lists TRBD2, though no DNA is available to test this call. Germline CDR1 is MGHRA and CDR2 is YSYEKL. This CDR3 contains 15 residues. The CDR3: CASSLWTRKNYEQFF.

J is TRBJ2-7 and V is TRBV7-2; without DNA, the TCRdb call of TRBD1 cannot be checked. Germline CDR1 reads SGHTA; CDR2 reads FQGNSA. The CDR3 consists of 17 residues. The CDR3 loop is CASSRSSGTGPSYEQYF.

The chain joins TRBV29-1 to TRBJ1-2. Germline CDR1 and CDR2: SQVTM and ANQGSEA. This CDR3 has 12 residues. The CDR3 sequence is CSVRSVGYGYTF.

V and J are TRBV30 and TRBJ2-7; TCRdb calls TRBD1, which cannot be checked without DNA. The germline V gene has CDR1 GTSNPN and CDR2 SVGIG (reference sequence). CDR3 length: 15 amino acids. CDR3 residues: CAWIKRGAGSGEQYF.

The chain couples TRBV11-2 to TRBJ2-5; absent DNA, TCRdb's TRBD2 call cannot be checked. The CDR3 consists of 18 residues. Germline V gene data show CDR1 as SGHAT and CDR2 as FQNNGV. CDR3: CASSTRSFSGGGQETQYF.

The V gene is TRBV28, the J gene TRBJ2-1; the D call from TCRdb, TRBD2, cannot be confirmed without DNA. This CDR3 region has 16 residues. CDR1 MDHEN and CDR2 SYDVKM come from the germline V gene. The CDR3 here is CASSLGAGGLYNEQFF.

V is TRBV29-1 and J is TRBJ1-2. The germline V gene has CDR1 SQVTM and CDR2 ANQGSEA. The CDR3 consists of 14 residues. The CDR3 reads CSVEGQPPNYGYTF.

The rearrangement uses TRBV11-1 and TRBJ1-2; TCRdb's D call, TRBD1, is unchecked because there is no DNA. The CDR3 spans 18 residues. Germline assignment: CDR1 SGHAT and CDR2 FQDESV (reference sequence). CDR3 amino acids: CASSLLSSAGTGLYGYTF.

V usage is TRBV9 and J usage is TRBJ1-3; TCRdb proposes TRBD1, but this gene call is untestable without DNA. This CDR3 region has 16 residues. The germline V gene has CDR1 SGDLS and CDR2 YYNGEE. CDR3 region: CASSPRQGNSGNTIYF.

This rearrangement joins TRBV4-1 to TRBJ2-5. The CDR3 is made up of 13 amino acids. From germline, CDR1 is MGHRA and CDR2 YSYEKL. CDR3 sequence reads: CASSSSMGETQYF.

The J gene is TRBJ1-5, the V gene TRBV3-1; TCRdb's D call of TRBD1 is untestable without DNA. The CDR3 length is 18 residues. Germline V lookup: CDR1 LGHDT, CDR2 YNNKEL (reference sequence). This chain's CDR3 is CASSQTPGGGIGWQPQHF.

The chain recombines TRBV30 with TRBJ2-2; the D call from TCRdb, TRBD2, cannot be confirmed without DNA. CDR1 GTSNPN and CDR2 SVGIG come from the germline V gene (reference sequence). This CDR3 region has 15 residues. The CDR3 sequence: CAWDPTSGYTGELFF.